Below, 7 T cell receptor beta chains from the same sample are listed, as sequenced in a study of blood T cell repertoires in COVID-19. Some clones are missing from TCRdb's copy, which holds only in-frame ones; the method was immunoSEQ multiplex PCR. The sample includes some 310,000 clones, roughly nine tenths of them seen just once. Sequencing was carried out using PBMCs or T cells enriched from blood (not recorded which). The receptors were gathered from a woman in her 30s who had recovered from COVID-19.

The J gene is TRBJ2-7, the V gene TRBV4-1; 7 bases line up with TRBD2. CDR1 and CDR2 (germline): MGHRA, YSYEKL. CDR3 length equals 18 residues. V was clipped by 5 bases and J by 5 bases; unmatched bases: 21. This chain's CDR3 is CASSTTLLSGPRIDEQYF. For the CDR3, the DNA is TGCGCCAGCAGCACGACCCTCCTTAGCGGGCCGAGAATCGACGAGCAGTACTTC.

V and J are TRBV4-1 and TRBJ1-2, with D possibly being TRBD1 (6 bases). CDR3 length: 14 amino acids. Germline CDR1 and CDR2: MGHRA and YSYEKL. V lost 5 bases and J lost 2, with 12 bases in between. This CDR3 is CASSDRTVNYGYTF. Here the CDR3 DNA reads TGCGCCAGCAGCGACCGGACAGTAAACTATGGCTACACCTTC.

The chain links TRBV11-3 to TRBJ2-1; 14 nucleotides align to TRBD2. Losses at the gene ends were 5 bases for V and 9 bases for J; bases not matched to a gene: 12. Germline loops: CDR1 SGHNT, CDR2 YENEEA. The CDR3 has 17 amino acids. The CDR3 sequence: CASSARGTSGSLVEQFF. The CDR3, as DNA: TGTGCCAGCAGCGCTCGTGGGACTAGCGGGAGTCTAGTTGAGCAGTTCTTC.

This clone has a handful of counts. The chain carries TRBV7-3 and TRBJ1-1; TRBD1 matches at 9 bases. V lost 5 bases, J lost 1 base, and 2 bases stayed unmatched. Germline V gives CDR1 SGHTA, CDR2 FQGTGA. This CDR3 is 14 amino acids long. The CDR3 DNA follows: TGTGCCAGCAGCCAACAGGGGGCGAACACTGAAGCTTTCTTT. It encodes CASSQQGANTEAFF.

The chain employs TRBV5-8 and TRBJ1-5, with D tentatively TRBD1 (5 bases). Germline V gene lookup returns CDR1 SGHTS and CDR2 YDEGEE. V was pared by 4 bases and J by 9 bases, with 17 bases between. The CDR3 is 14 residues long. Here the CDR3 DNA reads TGTGCCAGCAGCCTGAGCGGGACTCAGGTGCCCCAGCATTTT. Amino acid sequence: CASSLSGTQVPQHF.

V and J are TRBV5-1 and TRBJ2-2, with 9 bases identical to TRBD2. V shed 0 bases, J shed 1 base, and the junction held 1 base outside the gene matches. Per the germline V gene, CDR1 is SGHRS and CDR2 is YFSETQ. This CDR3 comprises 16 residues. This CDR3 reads CASSLELAGNTGELFF. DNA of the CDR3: TGCGCCAGCAGCTTGGAACTAGCGGGGAACACCGGGGAGCTGTTTTTT.

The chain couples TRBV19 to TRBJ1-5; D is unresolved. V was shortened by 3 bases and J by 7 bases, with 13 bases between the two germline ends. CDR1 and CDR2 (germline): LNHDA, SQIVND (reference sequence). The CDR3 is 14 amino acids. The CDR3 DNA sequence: TGTGCCAGTAGTATTCTTGGCACCAACCAGCCCCAGCATTTT. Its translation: CASSILGTNQPQHF.